These 31 T cell receptor beta chains share one sample of origin, sequenced in a study of cytomegalovirus exposure and HLA in healthy donors. The PCR was carried out with 60 Vbeta primers and 13 Jbeta primers. TCRdb's copy holds only in-frame clones and misses some; the assay was immunoSEQ multiplex PCR. The sample contains some 130,000 clones, over 60% of which appear only once. The sequenced sample consisted of PBMCs. These receptors were taken from a man aged 25-45 years in good health and CMV-seronegative.

V usage is TRBV7-8 and J usage is TRBJ1-1, with D possibly TRBD1 on 6 matching bases. The ends were cut back, 4 bases at V and 1 base at J, with 7 bases in the middle. The CDR3 extends over 13 amino acids. Germline values: CDR1 SGHVS, CDR2 FQNEAQ. The CDR3 DNA is TGTGCCAGCAGCTCACAGGGGAACACTGAAGCTTTCTTT. It is translated as CASSSQGNTEAFF.

Regarding this clone: The same CDR3 can be traced to other DNA sequences in this sample. This chain links TRBV6-5 with TRBJ1-2; D remains unclear. Trimming pared 3 bases from V and 2 bases from J, leaving 7 bases between. The CDR3 has 13 residues. Germline V CDR1 and CDR2: MNHEY, SVGAGI. The chain's CDR3 is CASSYDRNYGYTF. The CDR3 DNA sequence: TGTGCCAGCAGTTATGATAGAAACTATGGCTACACCTTC.

The rearrangement links TRBV4-1 to TRBJ2-1, with D perhaps TRBD2 (7 bases). The V gene's germline CDR1 is MGHRA and CDR2 YSYEKL. The V end was cut by 3 bases, the J end by 8 bases, with 11 bases between. This CDR3 is 13 amino acids long. CDR3: CASSQGRGDEQFF. In DNA form, the CDR3 reads TGCGCCAGCAGCCAGGGGAGGGGGGATGAGCAGTTCTTC.

CDR3 sequence: CASSPVYTGGWEQYF. The CDR3 region has the DNA TGTGCCAGCTCACCGGTATATACAGGGGGCTGGGAGCAGTACTTC. The V gene is TRBV18, the J gene TRBJ2-7; 9 bases map to TRBD1. This CDR3 comprises 15 residues. The ends lost 3 bases at V and 7 bases at J; junction bases unmatched: 10. In germline, CDR1 is KGHSH, CDR2 LQKENI.

This clone was counted only a few times. The chain employs TRBV11-2 and TRBJ2-7, with no clear D. The CDR3 contains 11 residues. V lost 5 bases to trimming and J lost 1 base, with 3 bases between them. Looked up from germline, CDR1 is SGHAT and CDR2 is FQNNGV. The CDR3 region has the DNA TGTGCCAGCAGCCGTTCCTACGAGCAGTACTTC. It yields the protein CASSRSYEQYF.

This chain uses TRBV9 with TRBJ2-6, with TRBD1 identical over 8 bases. J lost 2 bases, V lost 3 bases, and 10 bases had no gene match. The CDR3 has 18 residues. The germline gives CDR1 SGDLS, CDR2 YYNGEE. CDR3 sequence: CASSARGQGGTGANVLTF. For the CDR3, the DNA is TGTGCCAGCAGCGCCCGAGGACAGGGTGGGACTGGGGCCAACGTCCTGACTTTC.

The gene calls are TRBV7-2 and TRBJ2-5; tentatively, D is TRBD1 (6 bases). The V end was cut by 3 bases, the J end by 3 bases, with 17 bases between. Germline V gene data show CDR1 as SGHTA and CDR2 as FQGNSA. The CDR3 is 16 residues long. Written as DNA, the CDR3 is TGTGCCAGCAGCTTCGCCAGGGGCCGATACAAAGAGACCCAGTACTTC. Residues: CASSFARGRYKETQYF. Combining the CDR3 with reference TRBV7-2 and TRBJ2-5 gives the whole variable domain GAGVSQSPSNKVTEKGKDVELRCDPISGHTALYWYRQSLGQGLEFLIYFQGNSAPDKSGLPSDRFSAERTGGSVSTLTIQRTQQEDSAVYLCASSFARGRYKETQYFGPGTRLLVL.

This chain joins TRBV6-1 and TRBJ2-1, with D unclear. Germline CDR1 is MNHNS and CDR2 is SASEGT. Trimming pared 4 bases from V and 7 bases from J, leaving 5 bases between. This CDR3 region has 11 residues. In DNA form, the CDR3 reads TGTGCCAGCAGTGGTCCTAATGAGCAGTTCTTC. Its translation is CASSGPNEQFF.

This sequence joins TRBV7-8 and TRBJ2-5, with D possibly being TRBD1 (7 bases). CDR1 and CDR2 from the germline V gene are SGHVS and FQNEAQ. Between the trimmed V and J ends, which lost 5 bases and 5 bases, there was a span of 15 bases. CDR3 length: 14 amino acids. The CDR3 protein is CASSRGTVTETQYF. CDR3 sequence (DNA): TGTGCCAGCAGCCGGGGGACAGTCACCGAGACCCAGTACTTC.

The chain combines TRBV5-8 with TRBJ1-5; D is unclear. Germline V gene lookup returns CDR1 SGHTS and CDR2 YDEGEE. V lost 5 bases and J lost 2, with 8 bases in between. The CDR3 has 13 amino acids. CDR3 sequence (DNA): TGTGCCAGCAGAAACAGAGGCAATCAGCCCCAGCATTTT. Residues: CASRNRGNQPQHF.

The rearrangement links TRBV7-6 to TRBJ2-3; maybe TRBD1 (5 bases). The CDR3 contains 15 residues. The germline V and J ends were trimmed by 5 bases and 2 bases, with 14 bases remaining between them. Germline V gene lookup returns CDR1 SGHVS and CDR2 FNYEAQ. The chain's CDR3 is CASSTQGYPTDTQYF. CDR3 coding DNA: TGTGCCAGCAGCACCCAGGGATACCCCACAGATACGCAGTATTTT.

The chain carries TRBV5-1 and TRBJ2-3; TRBD2 agrees at 10 bases. Germline V gene data show CDR1 as SGHRS and CDR2 as YFSETQ. The junction had 3 bases not matched to a gene; V was cut back by 0 bases and J by 2 bases. The CDR3 totals 16 residues. The CDR3 nucleotides read TGCGCCAGCAGCTTGGCTACTAGCGGGATCACAGATACGCAGTATTTT. As protein: CASSLATSGITDTQYF.

This clone has more than one count but fewer than ten. V is TRBV19 and J is TRBJ1-1; D unclear. From germline, CDR1 is LNHDA and CDR2 SQIVND (reference sequence). The CDR3 length is 15 residues. V was trimmed by 7 bases and J by 6 bases, leaving 21 bases between them. The CDR3: CASTSRGSLGPEAFF. DNA for the CDR3: TGTGCCAGTACCTCGCGGGGTTCACTGGGCCCTGAAGCTTTCTTT.

This clone was seen only once. V and J are TRBV19 and TRBJ1-1; 8 nucleotides match TRBD1. From germline, CDR1 is LNHDA and CDR2 SQIVND (reference sequence). The CDR3 spans 11 residues. Trimming took 7 bases from V and 7 from J; bases not matched to a gene: 2. CDR3 amino acids: CASTQGGEAFF. In DNA form, the CDR3 reads TGTGCCAGTACACAGGGGGGTGAAGCTTTCTTT.

V is TRBV5-1 and J is TRBJ2-3, with 8 bases lining up with TRBD2. V shed 0 bases and J 2 bases; nucleotides not matched to a gene: 5. The germline gives CDR1 SGHRS, CDR2 YFSETQ. The CDR3 is made up of 16 amino acids. The CDR3 is CASSLEISGTTDTQYF. DNA for the CDR3: TGCGCCAGCAGCTTGGAAATTAGCGGGACCACAGATACGCAGTATTTT.

V usage is TRBV6-5 and J usage is TRBJ1-1; D remains ambiguous. Trimming took off 0 bases at V and 0 bases at J, with 5 bases between the two ends. From germline, CDR1 is MNHEY and CDR2 SVGAGI. The CDR3 contains 14 residues. CDR3 residues: CASSYSGLNTEAFF. The CDR3 DNA reads TGTGCCAGCAGTTACTCGGGCCTGAACACTGAAGCTTTCTTT.

This chain connects TRBV2 to TRBJ2-7, with a weak D call TRBD1 (6 bases). Trimming took off 7 bases at V and 2 bases at J, with 15 bases between the two ends. CDR1 is SNHLY and CDR2 is FYNNEI in the germline V gene. CDR3 length: 14 residues. CDR3 DNA: TGTGCCAGCAACCCGGGGCAGGGGCCCTACGAGCAGTACTTC. This translates into CASNPGQGPYEQYF.

The gene calls are TRBV6-5 and TRBJ2-3; D unresolved. Trimming removed 6 bases from V and 2 bases from J, with 3 bases in between. Germline assignment: CDR1 MNHEY and CDR2 SVGAGI. This CDR3 is built from 11 residues. The CDR3 sequence is CASSNTDTQYF. As DNA, the CDR3 is TGTGCCAGCAGCAACACAGATACGCAGTATTTT.

The rearrangement links TRBV9 to TRBJ2-1; TRBD1 aligns across 8 bases. Unmatched junction bases numbered 5, after V lost 3 bases and J lost 3 bases. Germline assignment: CDR1 SGDLS and CDR2 YYNGEE. This CDR3 spans 15 amino acids. CDR3 residues: CASSGTGSLYNEQFF. The CDR3 bases are TGTGCCAGCAGCGGGACAGGGTCCCTCTACAATGAGCAGTTCTTC.

V and J are TRBV4-1 and TRBJ1-1; the match to TRBD1 covers 9 bases. The V gene's germline CDR1 is MGHRA and CDR2 YSYEKL. This CDR3 comprises 14 residues. V trimming: 4 bases; J trimming: 4 bases; junction bases outside the gene matches: 4. CDR3 residues: CASSRVTGGTEAFF. The CDR3 DNA sequence: TGCGCCAGCAGCCGGGTGACAGGGGGCACTGAAGCTTTCTTT.

The chain carries TRBV19 and TRBJ1-1; possibly TRBD1 for D (5 bases). The V gene lost 3 bases and the J gene lost 5 bases, with 13 bases spanning the gap. This CDR3 contains 14 residues. Germline V gives CDR1 LNHDA, CDR2 SQIVND (reference sequence). Written as DNA, the CDR3 is TGTGCCAGTAGTATCCCGGCAGGGAGGACTGAAGCTTTCTTT. Translated: CASSIPAGRTEAFF.

The V call is TRBV28, the J call TRBJ2-5; D not resolved. The V end lost 4 bases, the J end lost 5 bases, and 14 bases lay between the germline ends. The germline V gene encodes CDR1 MDHEN and CDR2 SYDVKM. The CDR3 extends over 14 amino acids. The CDR3 DNA is TGTGCCAGCAGTTCCACAGTGACCCGGGAGACCCAGTACTTC. Translating it yields CASSSTVTRETQYF.

V is TRBV5-1 and J is TRBJ2-1; 9 nucleotides align to TRBD1. This CDR3 spans 14 amino acids. The ends lost 2 bases at V and 9 bases at J; junction bases unmatched: 6. CDR1 is SGHRS, CDR2 YFSETQ, per germline. The CDR3 spells CASSFPDRGFEQFF. CDR3 nucleotide sequence: TGCGCCAGCAGCTTTCCAGACAGGGGGTTTGAGCAGTTCTTC.

The chain has TRBV9 and TRBJ2-6; TRBD1 might be the D (5 bases). CDR1 is SGDLS, CDR2 YYNGEE, per germline. The CDR3 has 15 amino acids. Trimming cost V 4 bases and J 2 bases, with 10 bases left between them. This chain's CDR3 is CASSQGGTGANVLTF. In DNA form, the CDR3 reads TGTGCCAGCAGCCAGGGCGGAACTGGGGCCAACGTCCTGACTTTC. The entire variable domain, with the rest obtained from reference TRBV9 and TRBJ2-6, is as follows: DSGVTQTPKHLITATGQRVTLRCSPRSGDLSVYWYQQSLDQGLQFLIQYYNGEERAKGNILERFSAQQFPDLHSELNLSSLELGDSALYFCASSQGGTGANVLTFGAGSRLTVL.

This clone has just one count. The CDR3 DNA follows: TGTGCCAGTAGTAGACCGACAGTCACGAACTATGGCTACACCTTC. Translated, it gives CASSRPTVTNYGYTF. The J gene is TRBJ1-2, the V gene TRBV19; weak D call: TRBD1 (5 bases). Trimming pared 4 bases from V and 2 bases from J, leaving 14 bases between. Per the germline V gene, CDR1 is LNHDA and CDR2 is SQIVND (reference sequence). The CDR3 sequence is 15 residues long.

The chain couples TRBV2 to TRBJ2-2; the D is unclear. Germline CDR1 SNHLY, CDR2 FYNNEI. Trimming stripped 5 bases from V and 4 bases from J, with 8 bases between. The CDR3 has 13 residues. CDR3 sequence (DNA): TGTGCCAGCAGTCCACCAGGCACCGGGGAGCTGTTTTTT. It encodes CASSPPGTGELFF.

The chain employs TRBV6-5 and TRBJ2-1; TRBD1 might be the D (5 bases). CDR3 length equals 15 residues. V lost 2 bases to trimming and J lost 0 bases, with 8 bases between them. Germline V gene data show CDR1 as MNHEY and CDR2 as SVGAGI. Written as DNA, the CDR3 is TGTGCCAGCAGTTACGGGGCTAGCTCCTACAATGAGCAGTTCTTC. The encoded protein is CASSYGASSYNEQFF.

J is TRBJ1-5 and V is TRBV19; D uncertain. V gave up 5 bases and J gave up 5 bases, with 13 bases separating them. This CDR3 is 14 amino acids long. The germline V gene encodes CDR1 LNHDA and CDR2 SQIVND (reference sequence). Here the CDR3 reads CASSGVGGHQPQHF. The DNA for the CDR3 is TGTGCCAGTAGTGGCGTCGGAGGCCATCAGCCCCAGCATTTT.

CDR3 loop: CASTNLAVYNEQFF. The CDR3 DNA reads TGTGCCTCCACGAACCTAGCGGTCTACAATGAGCAGTTCTTC. The chain is built from TRBV6-1 and TRBJ2-1, with TRBD2 matching over 7 bases. CDR1 MNHNS and CDR2 SASEGT come from the germline V gene. This CDR3 contains 14 residues. The V gene end was trimmed by 11 bases and the J gene end by 3 bases; junction bases not matched to a gene: 10.

The chain recombines TRBV9 with TRBJ2-3, with a weak D call TRBD2 (6 bases). Looked up from germline, CDR1 is SGDLS and CDR2 is YYNGEE. This CDR3 is built from 16 residues. V was pared by 0 bases and J by 2 bases, with 13 bases between. In DNA, the CDR3 is TGTGCCAGCAGCGTAGAAGCGGGTTTATACACAGATACGCAGTATTTT. Encoded protein: CASSVEAGLYTDTQYF. The full variable domain, with the rest looked up from reference TRBV9 and TRBJ2-3, is DSGVTQTPKHLITATGQRVTLRCSPRSGDLSVYWYQQSLDQGLQFLIQYYNGEERAKGNILERFSAQQFPDLHSELNLSSLELGDSALYFCASSVEAGLYTDTQYFGPGTRLTVL.

V is TRBV15 and J is TRBJ1-4, with 8 nucleotides matching TRBD1. The CDR3 has 15 amino acids. The germline gives CDR1 LNHNV, CDR2 YYDKDF (reference sequence). With 0 bases clipped from V and 8 bases from J, the junction kept 5 bases outside the gene matches. Here the CDR3 DNA reads TGTGCCACCAGCAGAGAGAGGACAGGGACGGAAAAACTGTTTTTT. Its protein product is CATSRERTGTEKLFF.